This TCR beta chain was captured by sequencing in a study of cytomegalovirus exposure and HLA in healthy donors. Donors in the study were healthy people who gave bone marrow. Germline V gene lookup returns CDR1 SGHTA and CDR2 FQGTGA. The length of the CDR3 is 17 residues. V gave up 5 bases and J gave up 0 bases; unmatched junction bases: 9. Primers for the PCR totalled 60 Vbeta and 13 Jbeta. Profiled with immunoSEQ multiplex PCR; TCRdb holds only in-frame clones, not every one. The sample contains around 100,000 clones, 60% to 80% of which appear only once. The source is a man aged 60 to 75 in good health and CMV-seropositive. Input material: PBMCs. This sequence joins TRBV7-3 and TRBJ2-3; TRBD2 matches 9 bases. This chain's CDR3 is CASSERGATSSTDTQYF. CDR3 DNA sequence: TGTGCCAGCAGCGAGCGGGGGGCCACTTCGAGCACAGATACGCAGTATTTT. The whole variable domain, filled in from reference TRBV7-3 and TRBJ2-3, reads GAGVSQTPSNKVTEKGKYVELRCDPISGHTALYWYRQSLGQGPEFLIYFQGTGAADDSGLPNDRFFAVRPEGSVSTLKIQRTERGDSAVYLCASSERGATSSTDTQYFGPGTRLTVL.